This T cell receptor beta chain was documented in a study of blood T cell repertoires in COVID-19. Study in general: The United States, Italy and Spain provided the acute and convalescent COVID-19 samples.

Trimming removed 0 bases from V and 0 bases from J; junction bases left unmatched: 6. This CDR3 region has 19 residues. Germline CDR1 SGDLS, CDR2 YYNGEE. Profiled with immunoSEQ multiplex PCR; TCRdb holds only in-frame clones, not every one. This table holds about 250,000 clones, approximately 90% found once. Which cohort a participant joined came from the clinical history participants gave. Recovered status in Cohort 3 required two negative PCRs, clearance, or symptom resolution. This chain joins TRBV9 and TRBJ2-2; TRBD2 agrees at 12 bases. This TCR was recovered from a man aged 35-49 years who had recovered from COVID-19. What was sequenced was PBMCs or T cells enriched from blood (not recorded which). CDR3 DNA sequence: TGTGCCAGCAGCGTAGTCACTAGCGGGGGGATAACGAACACCGGGGAGCTGTTTTTT. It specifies CASSVVTSGGITNTGELFF.